The present entry profiles one T cell receptor (beta chain) with its context. Its matching antigen is unknown. The sample comes from a study of cytomegalovirus exposure and HLA in healthy donors. Study results and limitations: V- and J-gene trimming in TCR beta was tied to a missense DCLRE1C variant by an analysis performed later.

This CDR3 region has 13 residues. The V segment lost 4 bases and the J segment 2 bases; nucleotides outside the gene matches: 3. From germline, CDR1 is SQVTM and CDR2 ANQGSEA. With 60 Vbeta and 13 Jbeta primers, the PCR was carried out. The data were produced by immunoSEQ multiplex PCR, yet TCRdb's version contains in-frame clones alone and is incomplete. The sample consists of roughly 180,000 clones, around 74% of them appearing once. V gene TRBV29-1 combines with J gene TRBJ2-7; 9 nucleotides agree with TRBD2. The specimen was PBMCs. The receptor was isolated from a female donor in good health and CMV-seronegative. For the CDR3, the DNA is TGCAGCGTTGTACTAGCGGGCCCCTACGAGCAGTACTTC. Translating it yields CSVVLAGPYEQYF.